Listed below are T cell receptor beta chains from one sample, sequenced in a study of read filtering for tumor transcriptome and immune sequencing. MiXCR, run by TCRdb on the reads, gives a single entry per CDR3 protein. The sample contains fewer than 45,000 distinct CDR3 sequences, about an eighth of which appear only once. Sequencing used a population of CD138-negative cells sorted from bone marrow. The source is a donor aged 40 or over with multiple myeloma. CDR3s include the opening cysteine and the closing phenylalanine or tryptophan. Each record gives: clone size, D gene, V gene, J gene, CDR3 protein, CDR3 DNA. A D gene is named only where the DNA matches it firmly. Only part of the rows carry a size: once, few, many, or a class if the clone is expanded.

size: many; D: NA; V: TRBV7-3; J: TRBJ2-5; CDR3: CASSTNIGETQYF; DNA: TGTGCCAGCAGCACAAATATAGGGGAGACCCAGTACTTC
size: NA; D: NA; V: TRBV10-3; J: TRBJ2-5; CDR3: CAIKRPATGYQETQYF; DNA: TGTGCCATCAAGAGGCCGGCAACAGGGTACCAAGAGACCCAGTACTTC
size: many; D: TRBD2; V: TRBV29-1; J: TRBJ2-1; CDR3: CSGRSGRVDNEQFF; DNA: TGCAGCGGAAGGAGCGGGAGGGTGGACAATGAGCAGTTCTTC
size: many; D: NA; V: TRBV29-1; J: TRBJ2-7; CDR3: CSVEGPGSEQYF; DNA: TGCAGCGTTGAAGGGCCGGGAAGCGAGCAGTACTTC
size: many; D: NA; V: TRBV20-1; J: TRBJ2-2; CDR3: CSASSGPTGELFF; DNA: TGCAGTGCTAGCTCAGGGCCCACCGGGGAGCTGTTTTTT
size: NA; D: NA; V: TRBV6-5; J: TRBJ2-1; CDR3: CASSYSTPGRNEQFF; DNA: TGTGCCAGCAGTTACTCGACTCCCGGACGGAATGAGCAGTTCTTC
size: many; D: TRBD2; V: TRBV4-3; J: TRBJ2-1; CDR3: CASSQDLVAGGRNEQFF; DNA: TGCGCCAGCAGCCAAGATCTCGTAGCGGGAGGGAGGAATGAGCAGTTCTTC
size: few; D: NA; V: TRBV7-9; J: TRBJ2-3; CDR3: CASSLAEGLTDTQYF; DNA: TGTGCCAGCAGCTTAGCGGAGGGACTCACAGATACGCAGTATTTT
size: many; D: NA; V: TRBV29-1; J: TRBJ1-1; CDR3: CNLSGPRVPATEAFF; DNA: TGCAACTTATCGGGGCCCAGGGTCCCGGCCACTGAAGCTTTCTTT
size: many; D: NA; V: TRBV28; J: TRBJ1-6; CDR3: CASSLPHRSSYNSPLHF; DNA: TGTGCCAGCAGTTTGCCCCATCGAAGCTCCTATAATTCACCCCTCCACTTT
size: many; D: NA; V: TRBV4-2; J: TRBJ2-7; CDR3: CASSQGPAYEQYF; DNA: TGTGCCAGCAGCCAAGGTCCCGCTTACGAGCAGTACTTC
size: many; D: TRBD1; V: TRBV6-5; J: TRBJ1-4; CDR3: CASRLAGTGNEKLFF; DNA: TGTGCCAGCAGACTTGCCGGGACAGGGAATGAAAAACTGTTTTTT
size: many; D: NA; V: TRBV2; J: TRBJ1-1; CDR3: CASNQGLGTEAFF; DNA: TGTGCCAGCAACCAGGGGCTGGGGACTGAAGCTTTCTTT
size: few; D: TRBD1; V: TRBV27; J: TRBJ1-2; CDR3: CASSYRDRPAYGYTF; DNA: TGTGCCAGCAGTTACCGGGACAGGCCCGCCTATGGCTACACCTTC
size: many; D: NA; V: TRBV20-1; J: TRBJ1-4; CDR3: CSARDDRSTYEKLFF; DNA: TGCAGTGCTAGAGACGACCGGAGTACTTATGAAAAACTGTTTTTT
size: many; D: NA; V: TRBV4-2; J: TRBJ1-2; CDR3: CASSQDGENYGYTF; DNA: TGTGCCAGCAGCCAAGATGGGGAGAACTATGGCTACACCTTC
size: many; D: TRBD1; V: TRBV4-2; J: TRBJ2-7; CDR3: CASSQGTGGMYEQYF; DNA: TGTGCCAGCAGCCAAGGGACAGGGGGAATGTACGAGCAGTACTTC
size: many; D: NA; V: TRBV24-1; J: TRBJ2-5; CDR3: CATSDGGETQYF; DNA: TGTGCCACCAGTGACGGGGGAGAGACCCAGTACTTC
size: many; D: NA; V: TRBV28; J: TRBJ2-2; CDR3: CASGPEGGGRTGELFF; DNA: TGTGCCAGCGGACCGGAGGGGGGGGGCCGTACCGGGGAGCTGTTTTTT
size: many; D: NA; V: TRBV20-1; J: TRBJ1-4; CDR3: CSAGRRRGNEKLFF; DNA: TGCAGTGCTGGCCGTAGAAGGGGGAATGAAAAACTGTTTTTT
size: many; D: NA; V: TRBV6-2/TRBV6-3; J: TRBJ2-1; CDR3: CASSSPYRSGSYNEQFF; DNA: TGTGCCAGCAGTTCCCCTTACCGTAGCGGATCCTACAATGAGCAGTTCTTC
size: many; D: NA; V: TRBV5-1; J: TRBJ2-7; CDR3: CASSFQGVSYEQYF; DNA: TGCGCCAGCAGCTTTCAGGGCGTCTCCTACGAGCAGTACTTC
size: many; D: TRBD1; V: TRBV5-1; J: TRBJ1-2; CDR3: CASSSGQGHGYTF; DNA: TGCGCCAGCAGCTCCGGACAGGGTCATGGCTACACCTTC
size: NA; D: NA; V: TRBV28; J: TRBJ2-2; CDR3: CASSLWPANTGELFF; DNA: TGTGCCAGCAGTTTATGGCCGGCAAACACCGGGGAGCTGTTTTTT
size: many; D: NA; V: TRBV5-1; J: TRBJ2-3; CDR3: CASSQPGRSDTDTQYF; DNA: TGCGCCAGCAGCCAGCCAGGGAGAAGTGACACAGATACGCAGTATTTT
size: many; D: NA; V: TRBV27; J: TRBJ2-1; CDR3: CASSLQASYNEQFF; DNA: TGTGCCAGCAGTTTGCAGGCCTCCTACAATGAGCAGTTCTTC
size: few; D: NA; V: TRBV7-3; J: TRBJ1-1; CDR3: CASRVTRNTEAFF; DNA: TGTGCCAGCAGGGTGACAAGGAACACTGAAGCTTTCTTT
size: many; D: NA; V: TRBV2; J: TRBJ2-3; CDR3: CATSLGTSRDTQYF; DNA: TGTGCCACCTCACTCGGGACTTCCCGGGATACGCAGTATTTT
size: many; D: TRBD1; V: TRBV19; J: TRBJ1-2; CDR3: CASRPGQGYGYTF; DNA: TGTGCCAGTAGGCCCGGACAGGGGTATGGCTACACCTTC
size: many; D: NA; V: TRBV6-5; J: TRBJ2-7; CDR3: CASGPGYVQYF; DNA: TGTGCCAGCGGGCCGGGGTACGTGCAGTACTTC
size: many; D: NA; V: TRBV5-6; J: TRBJ2-1; CDR3: CASSLTDNEQFF; DNA: TGTGCCAGCAGCTTGACAGACAATGAGCAGTTCTTC
size: many; D: NA; V: TRBV29-1; J: TRBJ2-5; CDR3: CSVDGNRETQYF; DNA: TGCAGCGTTGATGGGAACCGGGAGACCCAGTACTTC
size: many; D: TRBD2; V: TRBV4-3; J: TRBJ2-2; CDR3: CASSQGASSGGTGELFF; DNA: TGCGCCAGCAGCCAAGGAGCTTCTAGCGGAGGTACCGGGGAGCTGTTTTTT
size: few; D: NA; V: TRBV7-9; J: TRBJ1-2; CDR3: CASSLVQITGYTF; DNA: TGTGCCAGCAGCTTAGTGCAGATTACCGGCTACACCTTC
size: many; D: TRBD2; V: TRBV5-4; J: TRBJ2-7; CDR3: CASSLGLAGINEQYF; DNA: TGTGCCAGCAGCTTGGGACTAGCGGGAATCAACGAGCAGTACTTC
size: medium-sized; D: NA; V: TRBV3-1; J: TRBJ2-1; CDR3: CASSQGTNSYNEQFF; DNA: TGTGCCAGCAGCCAAGGGACTAACTCCTACAATGAGCAGTTCTTC
size: many; D: TRBD2; V: TRBV3-1; J: TRBJ2-7; CDR3: CASSQDRLAVYEQYF; DNA: TGTGCCAGCAGCCAAGATAGGCTAGCGGTCTACGAGCAGTACTTC
size: many; D: TRBD1; V: TRBV20-1; J: TRBJ1-1; CDR3: CSGQGMNTEAFF; DNA: TGCAGTGGACAGGGGATGAACACTGAAGCTTTCTTT
size: many; D: NA; V: TRBV14; J: TRBJ1-1; CDR3: CASSHSNRGTEAFF; DNA: TGTGCCAGCAGCCATTCTAATAGAGGAACTGAAGCTTTCTTT
size: many; D: TRBD1; V: TRBV27; J: TRBJ2-4; CDR3: CASSRTGALTKNIQYF; DNA: TGTGCCAGCAGCCGGACAGGGGCTCTAACCAAAAACATTCAGTACTTC
size: many; D: TRBD2; V: TRBV2; J: TRBJ2-1; CDR3: CASSALLAGNYNEQFF; DNA: TGTGCCAGCAGCGCCCTCCTAGCGGGGAACTACAATGAGCAGTTCTTC
size: many; D: NA; V: TRBV29-1; J: TRBJ1-3; CDR3: CSVSGSGNTIYF; DNA: TGCAGCGTTTCGGGCAGCGGAAACACCATATATTTT
size: many; D: NA; V: TRBV28; J: TRBJ2-1; CDR3: CASLTQGRGHNEQFF; DNA: TGTGCCAGCCTAACTCAGGGAAGGGGTCACAATGAGCAGTTCTTC
size: many; D: NA; V: TRBV2; J: TRBJ1-1; CDR3: CASSREALGAEAFF; DNA: TGTGCCAGCAGCCGGGAGGCGTTGGGGGCTGAAGCTTTCTTT
size: many; D: NA; V: TRBV5-1; J: TRBJ2-7; CDR3: CASSLTAGVNSYEQYF; DNA: TGCGCCAGCAGCTTGACGGCAGGGGTAAACTCCTACGAGCAGTACTTC